The 7 T cell receptor beta chains below come from one sample, sequenced in a study of early stage breast cancer tumors. Sequenced by immunoSEQ multiplex PCR; TCRdb stores in-frame clones only, minus some. The table lists 69,000 or so clones, more than 70% of them singletons. Material: blood. The receptors come from a person aged 35-55 years with breast cancer.

This rearrangement joins TRBV19 to TRBJ2-2, with 11 bases identical to TRBD2. The CDR3 is made up of 17 amino acids. In germline, CDR1 is LNHDA, CDR2 SQIVND (reference sequence). The V segment lost 5 bases and the J segment 7 bases; nucleotides outside the gene matches: 12. The CDR3 reads CASSLGLAGGFGGELFF. The DNA of the CDR3 is TGTGCCAGTAGTCTCGGGCTAGCGGGAGGTTTCGGCGGGGAGCTGTTTTTT.

The rearrangement joins TRBV28 to TRBJ1-2; D call uncertain. Germline-derived CDR1 and CDR2 are MDHEN and SYDVKM. V was clipped by 6 bases and J by 4 bases, with 12 bases between them. CDR3 length: 13 residues. The CDR3 region has the DNA TGTGCCAGCAGACCCAGTAGGCCCTATGGCTACACCTTC. This gives the protein CASRPSRPYGYTF.

The genes are TRBV14 and TRBJ1-3, with TRBD1 matching 7 bases. The V gene end was trimmed by 4 bases and the J gene end by 4 bases; junction bases not matched to a gene: 7. Germline V CDR1 and CDR2: SGHDN, FVKESK. CDR3 length: 15 residues. This CDR3 reads CASSPTGKRGNTIYF. CDR3 nucleotides: TGTGCCAGCAGCCCGACAGGGAAAAGGGGAAACACCATATATTTT.

The chain combines TRBV28 with TRBJ2-7; no clear D. Trimming took off 7 bases at V and 4 bases at J, with 11 bases between the two ends. CDR3 length: 12 amino acids. Germline-derived CDR1 and CDR2 are MDHEN and SYDVKM. CDR3 amino acids: CASTGSYYEQYF. DNA for the CDR3: TGTGCCAGCACCGGGTCCTATTACGAGCAGTACTTC.

The J gene is TRBJ2-2, the V gene TRBV4-2, with a tentative D call TRBD2 (6 bases). V shed 1 base and J shed 7 bases, with 10 bases lying between them. This CDR3 contains 14 residues. Germline CDR1 LGHNA, CDR2 YNFKEQ. The CDR3 DNA follows: TGTGCCAGCAGCCAAGGAGGGGAGGACGGGGAGCTGTTTTTT. Protein product: CASSQGGEDGELFF.

This clone was detected only once. Other DNA sequences in this sample translate to the same CDR3. The chain employs TRBV27 and TRBJ1-2; weak D call: TRBD1 (5 bases). With 3 bases removed from V and 2 bases from J, the gap between germline ends came to 7 bases. The germline CDR1 and CDR2 sequences are MNHEY and SMNVEV (reference sequence). This CDR3 is built from 13 residues. The CDR3 here is CASSLGQNYGYTF. The DNA for the CDR3 is TGTGCCAGCAGTTTGGGGCAGAACTATGGCTACACCTTC.

The chain joins TRBV27 to TRBJ2-2, with 8 bases that match TRBD1. Germline CDR1 reads MNHEY; CDR2 reads SMNVEV (reference sequence). This CDR3 region has 14 residues. V lost 6 bases and J lost 4; bases outside the gene matches: 4. The CDR3: CASRGTGTTGELFF. The CDR3 DNA reads as TGTGCCAGCAGGGGGACAGGTACCACCGGGGAGCTGTTTTTT.